This T cell receptor beta chain appears in the sequencing data of a study of blood T cell repertoires in COVID-19. In the authors' workflow: Amplifying reference gene primers gave estimates of nucleated cell counts. This table comes from immunoSEQ multiplex PCR, and its TCRdb copy is limited to in-frame clones, with some not included. That table supplies the V and J calls and clone size; D and trimming were determined from the DNA. The table lists about 390,000 clones, just under 90% of them singletons, with about 9.4% in the top ten. The receptor was isolated from a woman in her forties or fifties who had recovered from COVID-19. The sample comprised PBMCs or T cells enriched from blood (not recorded which).

The CDR3 here is CASSISFGDSLTLYGYTF. The CDR3 DNA reads as TGTGCCAGTAGTATATCGTTCGGGGACAGCCTTACCCTCTATGGCTACACCTTC. The chain combines TRBV19 with TRBJ1-2; 7 positions agree with TRBD1. CDR1 is LNHDA and CDR2 is SQIVND in the germline V gene (reference sequence). This CDR3 is 18 amino acids long. The V gene end was trimmed by 2 bases and the J gene end by 4 bases; junction bases not matched to a gene: 16.